This is a list of T cell receptor beta chains from one sample in a study of blood T cell repertoires in COVID-19. Method: immunoSEQ multiplex PCR; TCRdb's copy keeps in-frame clones and lacks some. Of 270,000 or so clones in the sample, roughly nine tenths are singletons; the top ten hold less than 15%. Sequences were obtained from peripheral blood. Receptor source: a woman aged 25 to 45 with COVID-19, enrolled during active disease. CDR3s include the opening cysteine and the closing phenylalanine or tryptophan. The order of the fields is clone size, V gene, J gene, D gene, CDR3 DNA, CDR3 protein. A D gene is named only where the DNA matches it firmly. The size entry is marked missing in some rows and otherwise reads once, few, many or a size class.

-	TRBV19	TRBJ2-2	TRBD2	TGTGCCAGTACCATAGCGGGGGTCGACACCGGGGAGCTGTTTTTT	CASTIAGVDTGELFF
-	TRBV10-1	TRBJ1-2	-	TGCGCCAGCCCGGCCAGCAGAGGGAGGGGTGGCTACACCTTC	CASPASRGRGGYTF
-	TRBV6-5	TRBJ2-3	-	TGTGCCAGCAGTTTCTCCCGTCAGAATGATGCGCAGTATTTT	CASSFSRQNDAQYF
-	TRBV29-1	TRBJ2-1	TRBD2	TGCAGCGCCCGGGGAGGGACGTACAATGAGCAGTTCTTC	CSARGGTYNEQFF
-	TRBV7-9	TRBJ2-7	-	TGTGCCAGCAGCTTACCCTCGCGAGATACTACAAACTACGAGCAGTACTTC	CASSLPSRDTTNYEQYF
-	TRBV18	TRBJ2-7	-	TGTGCCAGCTCACCTCGCGGGGCCGAGGAGCAGTACTTC	CASSPRGAEEQYF
-	TRBV11-2	TRBJ2-7	TRBD2	TGTGCCAGCAGCCACCTAGCGGGGGGGGTTTACGAGCAGTACTTC	CASSHLAGGVYEQYF
-	TRBV24-1	TRBJ2-1	TRBD2	TGTGCCACCTCGCGGGCGGGGGATCCCTTAGATGAGCAGTTCTTC	CATSRAGDPLDEQFF
few	TRBV2	TRBJ1-2	-	TGTGCCAGCACCCTGGTGGGGGAGGCAAGAGGCTACACCTTC	CASTLVGEARGYTF
once	TRBV28	TRBJ2-5	-	TGTGCCAGCAGCGGCCTGATGGGGGGGGCGGAGACCCAGTACTTC	CASSGLMGGAETQYF
-	TRBV3-1/TRBV3-2	TRBJ1-6	-	TGTGCCAGCAGCCACCGCGGGGGTAATTCACCCCTCCACTTT	CASSHRGGNSPLHF
-	TRBV7-9	TRBJ2-7	TRBD2	TGTGCCAGCAGTTCAGACGGGAGGGGGTACGAGCAGTACTTC	CASSSDGRGYEQYF
-	TRBV19	TRBJ2-5	TRBD2	TGTGCCAGTAGCGATACTAGCGGGGGCGTGACATACCAAGAGACCCAGTACTTC	CASSDTSGGVTYQETQYF
-	TRBV5-8	TRBJ2-7	TRBD1	TGTGCCGCGTCGACAGGGGCCTACGAGCAGTACTTC	CAASTGAYEQYF
-	TRBV14	TRBJ2-6	TRBD1	TGTGCCAGCAGCCTCAGGACAGGGTCTGGGGCCAACGTCCTGACTTTC	CASSLRTGSGANVLTF
-	TRBV3-1/TRBV3-2	TRBJ1-1	-	TGTGCCAGCAGCCAACACCCGACAGCCTTTGGCACTGAAGCTTTCTTT	CASSQHPTAFGTEAFF
-	TRBV11-2	TRBJ2-1	TRBD1	TGTGCCAGCAGCCCGAGGACAGGGGTAAATGAGCAGTTCTTC	CASSPRTGVNEQFF
-	TRBV24-1	TRBJ2-3	-	TGTGCCACCAGCCCCGGGAGCGTAGATACGCAGTATTTT	CATSPGSVDTQYF
-	TRBV27	TRBJ2-3	TRBD2	TGTGCCAGTGTCCGACTAGCGGGGGGGAATCGAGATACGCAGTATTTT	CASVRLAGGNRDTQYF
-	TRBV11-1	TRBJ2-7	-	TGTGCCAGCAGCTTGCCTAGCCCCGAGCAGTACTTC	CASSLPSPEQYF
-	TRBV6-5	TRBJ1-1	-	TGTGCCAGCAGTTACGGCGGGGACACTGAAGCTTTCTTT	CASSYGGDTEAFF
-	TRBV27	TRBJ2-1	TRBD2	TGTGCCAGCAGTGGAGGGACTAGCGGGGACAATGAGCAGTTCTTC	CASSGGTSGDNEQFF
-	TRBV28	TRBJ2-7	TRBD1	TGTGCCAGCAGTCTAATCGGGACAGGGGGTCCCGGGCAGTACTTC	CASSLIGTGGPGQYF
-	TRBV30	TRBJ1-6	TRBD1	TGTGCCTGGAACAGGGGCCGGTCACCCCTCCACTTT	CAWNRGRSPLHF
-	TRBV28	TRBJ1-4	-	TGTGCCAGAAGACTTACAACTAATGAAAAACTGTTTTTT	CARRLTTNEKLFF
-	TRBV6-5	TRBJ1-1	-	TGTGCCAGCATTCCCGCATTGGAGGGGCACGTTTTCTTT	CASIPALEGHVFF
once	TRBV5-4	TRBJ2-1	TRBD1	TGTGCCAGCAGCAGGGACAGCTTAGCTTCCTACAATGAGCAGTTCTTC	CASSRDSLASYNEQFF
-	TRBV6-5	TRBJ1-2	TRBD1	TGTGCCAGCACCCGGACAGGGGTAGGCTACACCTTC	CASTRTGVGYTF
-	TRBV9	TRBJ1-6	-	TGTGCCAGCAGTACAGGGTCGTCCTATAATTCACCCCTCCACTTT	CASSTGSSYNSPLHF
-	TRBV10-3	TRBJ1-1	-	TGTGCCATCAGTGAGTCAACAGAGAACACTGAAGCTTTCTTT	CAISESTENTEAFF
-	TRBV23-1	TRBJ1-3	-	TGCGCCAGCAGCCCGACGTCGGTGGGGCAGATAATCCCTGGAAACACCATATATTTT	CASSPTSVGQIIPGNTIYF
-	TRBV11-1	TRBJ2-1	TRBD2	TGTGCCAGCAGCACCCGGACTAGCGGGGGTTACAATGAGCAGTTCTTC	CASSTRTSGGYNEQFF